The present TCR beta chain was sequenced within a study of blood T cell repertoires in COVID-19. Germline V gene sequence: CDR1 LNHDA, CDR2 SQIVND (reference sequence). The CDR3 extends over 16 amino acids. V gave up 5 bases and J gave up 6 bases; unmatched junction bases: 12. As processed by the authors: Estimates of nucleated cell counts were drawn from the amplification of reference gene primers. Sequencing was performed with immunoSEQ multiplex PCR; in TCRdb, only in-frame clones are kept and a portion is missing. V and J calls plus clone size are reproduced from that table; the DNA served to infer D and trimming. This sample has approximately 200,000 clones; roughly 92% occur once, and the top ten carry roughly 0.7%.

This clonotype originated in a young man with COVID-19, enrolled during active disease. This chain uses TRBV19 with TRBJ2-2, with 7 bases aligning to TRBD1. Sequenced material: peripheral blood. CDR3 bases: TGTGCCAGTAGTGCCCGACAGGGAGTGGGGTCCGGGGAGCTGTTTTTT. Its protein is CASSARQGVGSGELFF.